The next 2 T cell receptor beta chains were all read from a single sample in a study of regulatory T cells in long-lasting Graves disease. The time point denotes: persistent/refractory GD, antithyroid drugs over 5 years with positive TRAb. There was RNA extracted from PBMCs, and the TCR library was made from it. Researchers made TCR beta libraries by using iRepertoire HTBI primers and running Arm-PCR on CDR3 regions. MiXCR was run by TCRdb on the multiplex PCR reads, yielding one entry per CDR3 protein. This sample has around 400,000 distinct CDR3 sequences; 23% occur once, and the top ten carry roughly a quarter. Specimen: peripheral blood mononuclear cells (PBMCs), collected when the disease was refractory, from a patient treated with antithyroid drugs. These receptor sequences come from a female donor with Graves disease.

The chain has TRBV7-9 and TRBJ1-3, with 7 bases matching TRBD1. The germline V gene encodes CDR1 SEHNR and CDR2 FQNEAQ (reference sequence). V was pared by 5 bases and J by 0 bases, with 7 bases of the junction left unmatched. This CDR3 is built from 16 residues. For the CDR3, the DNA is TGTGCCAGCAGCCCCCCGACAGGGAGCTCTGGAAACACCATATATTTT. Amino acid sequence: CASSPPTGSSGNTIYF. Drawing the rest from reference TRBV7-9 and TRBJ1-3, the complete variable domain is DTGVSQNPRHKITKRGQNVTFRCDPISEHNRLYWYRQTLGQGPEFLTYFQNEAQLEKSRLLSDRFSAERPKGSFSTLEIQRTEQGDSAMYLCASSPPTGSSGNTIYFGEGSWLTVV.

The rearrangement links TRBV6-2 or TRBV6-3 to TRBJ2-5, with 7 nucleotides matching TRBD2. V gave up 6 bases and J gave up 5 bases; unmatched junction bases: 3. The CDR3 length is 12 residues. The V gene's germline CDR1 is MNHEY and CDR2 SVGEGT. CDR3 protein: CASRLLAETQYF. DNA of the CDR3: TGTGCCAGCAGGTTACTAGCGGAGACCCAGTACTTC.